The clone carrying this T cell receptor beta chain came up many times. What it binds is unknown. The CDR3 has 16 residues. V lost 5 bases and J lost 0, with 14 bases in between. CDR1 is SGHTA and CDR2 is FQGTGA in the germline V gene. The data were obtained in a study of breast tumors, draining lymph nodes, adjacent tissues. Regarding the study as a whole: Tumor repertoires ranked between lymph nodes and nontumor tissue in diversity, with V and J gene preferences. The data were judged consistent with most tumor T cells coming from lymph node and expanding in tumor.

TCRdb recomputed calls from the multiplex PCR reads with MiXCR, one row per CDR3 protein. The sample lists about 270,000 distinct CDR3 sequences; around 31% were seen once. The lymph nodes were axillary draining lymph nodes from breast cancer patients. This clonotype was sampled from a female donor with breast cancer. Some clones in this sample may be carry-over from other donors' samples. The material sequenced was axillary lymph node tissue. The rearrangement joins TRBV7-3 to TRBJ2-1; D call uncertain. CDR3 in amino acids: CASSGDQTSSYNEQFF. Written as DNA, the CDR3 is TGTGCCAGCAGCGGGGATCAAACGAGCTCCTACAATGAGCAGTTCTTC.